A selection of T cell receptor beta chains follows, all from one sample in a study of blood T cell repertoires in COVID-19. TCRdb's table, derived via immunoSEQ multiplex PCR, lists solely in-frame clones and lacks some. The sample includes over 100,000 clones, about 70% of them seen just once. The sample consisted of peripheral blood. The origin of the receptors is a woman in her 70s with acute or convalescent COVID-19. CDR3s include the opening cysteine and the closing phenylalanine or tryptophan. Each record gives: V gene, clone size, J gene, D gene, CDR3 DNA, CDR3 protein. D genes are given only for firm matches. Clone size is given for some rows only: seen once, a few or many times, or a class if the clone is expanded.

>TRBV6-2/TRBV6-3|.|TRBJ1-6|.
TGTGCCAGCAGTTCTATGGAGGCGGGTATTCGTTCACCCCTCCACTTT
CASSSMEAGIRSPLHF
>TRBV21-1|.|TRBJ2-7|.
TGTGCCAGCAGTGACAGGACCTACGAGCAGTACTTC
CASSDRTYEQYF
>TRBV2|.|TRBJ2-4|.
TGTGCCAGCAGCAGGAAAAACATTCAGTACTTC
CASSRKNIQYF
>TRBV6-6|.|TRBJ1-1|.
TGTGCCAGCAGTTACAAAGGGAGGGACACTGAAGCTTTCTTT
CASSYKGRDTEAFF
>TRBV30|.|TRBJ1-2|.
TGTGCCTGGAGTCCGACAGTAGCCTACACCTTC
CAWSPTVAYTF
>TRBV5-1|.|TRBJ2-3|TRBD2
TGCGCCAGCAGCTCATTAGCGGGAGGGCCGGCAGATACGCAGTATTTT
CASSSLAGGPADTQYF
>TRBV5-4|once|TRBJ2-7|TRBD1
TGTGCCAGCAGCCCATTTCAGGGGGCTGGTGAGCAGTACTTC
CASSPFQGAGEQYF
>TRBV6-5|few|TRBJ1-4|TRBD1
TGTGCCAGCAACAGGGGGCATACGGGTGAAAAACTGTTTTTT
CASNRGHTGEKLFF
>TRBV27|.|TRBJ1-2|.
TGTGCCAGCAGTGAGACAGAAGCTAACTATGGCTACACCTTC
CASSETEANYGYTF
>TRBV2|.|TRBJ1-2|TRBD1
TGTGCCAGCCTTTCCGGGACAGGGGACTGGGGCTACACCTTC
CASLSGTGDWGYTF
>TRBV6-2/TRBV6-3|.|TRBJ2-7|TRBD1
TGTGCCAGCAGTCTGACAGGGCCGTACGAGCAGTACTTC
CASSLTGPYEQYF
>TRBV2|.|TRBJ2-1|TRBD2
TGTGCCAGCAGTGCGGCCAAGGGACTAGCGGGAAGTGAGCAGTTCTTC
CASSAAKGLAGSEQFF
>TRBV20-1|.|TRBJ2-3|TRBD1
TGCAGTGCTAGTAACTCCGGGACAGGGGTAGATACGCAGTATTTT
CSASNSGTGVDTQYF